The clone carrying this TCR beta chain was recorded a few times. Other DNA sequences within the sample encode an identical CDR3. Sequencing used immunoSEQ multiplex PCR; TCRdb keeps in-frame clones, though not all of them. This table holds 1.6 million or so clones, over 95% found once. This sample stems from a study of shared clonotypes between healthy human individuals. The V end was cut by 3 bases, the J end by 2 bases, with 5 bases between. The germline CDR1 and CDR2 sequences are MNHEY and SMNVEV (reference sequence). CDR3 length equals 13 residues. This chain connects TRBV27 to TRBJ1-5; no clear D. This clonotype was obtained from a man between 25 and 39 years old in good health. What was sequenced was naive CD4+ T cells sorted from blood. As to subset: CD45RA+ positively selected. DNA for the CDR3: TGTGCCAGCAGTTTTAGGGGCAATCAGCCCCAGCATTTT. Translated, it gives CASSFRGNQPQHF.